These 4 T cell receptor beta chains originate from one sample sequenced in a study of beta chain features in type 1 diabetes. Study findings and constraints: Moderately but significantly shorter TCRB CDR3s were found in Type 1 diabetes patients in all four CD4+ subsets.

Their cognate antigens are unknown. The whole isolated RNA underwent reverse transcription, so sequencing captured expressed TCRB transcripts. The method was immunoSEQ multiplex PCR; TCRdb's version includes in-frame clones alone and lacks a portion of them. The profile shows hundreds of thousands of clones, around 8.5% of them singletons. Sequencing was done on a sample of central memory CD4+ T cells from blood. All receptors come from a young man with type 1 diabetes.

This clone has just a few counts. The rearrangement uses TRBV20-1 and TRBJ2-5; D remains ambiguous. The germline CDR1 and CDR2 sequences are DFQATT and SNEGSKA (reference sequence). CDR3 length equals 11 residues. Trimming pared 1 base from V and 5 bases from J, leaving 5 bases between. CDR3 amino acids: CSARGHETQYF. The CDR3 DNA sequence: TGCAGTGCTAGAGGTCACGAGACCCAGTACTTC.

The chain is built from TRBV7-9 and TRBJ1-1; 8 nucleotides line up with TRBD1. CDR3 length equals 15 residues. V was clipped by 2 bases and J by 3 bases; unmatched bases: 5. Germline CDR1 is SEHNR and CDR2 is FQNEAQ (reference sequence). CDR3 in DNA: TGTGCCAGCAGCTTAAATTCACAGGGGGACACTGAAGCTTTCTTT. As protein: CASSLNSQGDTEAFF.

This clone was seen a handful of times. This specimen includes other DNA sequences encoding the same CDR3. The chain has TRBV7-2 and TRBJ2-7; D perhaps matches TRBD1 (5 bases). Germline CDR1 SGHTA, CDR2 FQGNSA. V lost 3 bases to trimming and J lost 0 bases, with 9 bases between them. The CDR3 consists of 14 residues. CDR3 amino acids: CASSLDTSSYEQYF. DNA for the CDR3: TGTGCCAGCAGCTTGGACACCAGCTCCTACGAGCAGTACTTC.

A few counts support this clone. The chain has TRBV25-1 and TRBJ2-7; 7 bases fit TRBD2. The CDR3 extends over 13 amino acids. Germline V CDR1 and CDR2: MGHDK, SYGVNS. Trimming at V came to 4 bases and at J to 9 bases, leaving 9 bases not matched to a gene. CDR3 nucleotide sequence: TGTGCCAGCAGTGCCGCGGGGGAGGTCGCGCAGTACTTC. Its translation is CASSAAGEVAQYF.